This TCR beta chain comes out of a study of OX40 agonist ivuxolimab in advanced cancers. About the study: The study treated patients with ivuxolimab, an agonistic anti-OX40 (CD134) antibody.

Using immunoSEQ multiplex PCR, the repertoire was profiled, and TCRdb retains in-frame clones only, with some absent. The sample has about 40,000 clones, 70% to 90% seen once. The trim removed 4 bases at V and 2 bases at J, leaving 14 bases unmatched. This CDR3 is built from 17 residues. The germline V gene has CDR1 SGHNT and CDR2 YYREEE (reference sequence). The receptor was derived from an adult with an advanced solid tumor such as melanoma, head and neck, liver or kidney cancer. This material consisted of CD4+ or CD8+ T cells sorted from blood, taken in a trial of the OX40 agonist ivuxolimab. The gene calls are TRBV5-4 and TRBJ2-5, with 7 bases identical to TRBD2. CDR3 bases: TGTGCCAGCAGCCACAACCCCTTGGGGACTAAACAAGAGACCCAGTACTTC. Protein product: CASSHNPLGTKQETQYF.